The 12 T cell receptor beta chains presented below share a single source sample, sequenced in a study of low-dose radiotherapy and immunotherapy resistance in tumors. Alpha- and beta-chain coverage of first-strand cDNA came from TRAV- and TRBV-specific primers. With a constant-region primer and a V-primer adapter, TCRs were subjected to roughly 20 PCR cycles of amplification. TCRdb redid the calling of the reads with MiXCR, one entry per CDR3 protein. The sample has 13,000 or so distinct CDR3 sequences, 60% to 80% seen once; the top ten hold over 4.5%. These receptors all come from a human donor with advanced metastatic prostate, ovarian, gallbladder or colorectal cancer (not recorded which). This table probably holds off-target reads from a library built for another chain.

The chain has TRBV9 and TRBJ1-2; TRBD1 matches at 12 bases. J lost 8 bases, V lost 3 bases, and 8 bases had no gene match. The CDR3 loop spans 15 amino acids. CDR1 SGDLS and CDR2 YYNGEE come from the germline V gene. CDR3 bases: TGTGCCAGCAGCGCGACCGGGACAGGGGGCTTGGGCTACACCTTC. Translation: CASSATGTGGLGYTF.

The genes are TRBV10-3 and TRBJ1-5; D uncertain. Germline CDR1 reads ENHRY; CDR2 reads SYGVKD. The CDR3 loop spans 14 amino acids. The ends were cut back, 4 bases at V and 5 bases at J, with 12 bases in the middle. In nucleotides, the CDR3 is TGTGCCATCAGTGGAGATCACCTCCATCAGCCCCAGCATTTT. Residues: CAISGDHLHQPQHF.

The chain carries TRBV14 and TRBJ2-1, with 7 positions matching TRBD2. CDR1 is SGHDN and CDR2 is FVKESK in the germline V gene. The CDR3 loop spans 15 amino acids. With V trimmed by 1 base and J by 6 bases, 6 bases remained unmatched. CDR3: CASSQATSVGNEQFF. The CDR3 bases are TGTGCCAGCAGCCAAGCTACTAGCGTGGGCAATGAGCAGTTCTTC. The entire variable domain, with the rest obtained from reference TRBV14 and TRBJ2-1, is as follows: EAGVTQFPSHSVIEKGQTVTLRCDPISGHDNLYWYRRVMGKEIKFLLHFVKESKQDESGMPNNRFLAERTGGTYSTLKVQPAELEDSGVYFCASSQATSVGNEQFFGPGTRLTVL.

The chain has TRBV12-3 or TRBV12-4 and TRBJ2-5, with D perhaps TRBD2 (6 bases). The CDR3 length is 15 residues. V lost 3 bases to trimming and J lost 1 base, with 12 bases between them. CDR3 region: CASSFSAGSQETQYF. The CDR3, as DNA: TGTGCCAGCAGTTTTTCTGCGGGGAGCCAAGAGACCCAGTACTTC.

The chain links TRBV7-9 to TRBJ2-7, with D unclear. Between the trimmed V and J ends, which lost 2 bases and 3 bases, there was a span of 8 bases. Germline CDR1 and CDR2: SEHNR and FQNEAQ (reference sequence). This CDR3 has 13 residues. For the CDR3, the DNA is TGTGCCAGCAGCTTACCGGCTAGCTACGAGCAGTACTTC. Its protein is CASSLPASYEQYF.

The gene calls are TRBV25-1 and TRBJ2-7; either TRBD1 or TRBD2 may fit D (5 bases each). V was cut by 4 bases and J by 4 bases, with 14 bases left in between. The CDR3 runs to 14 residues. The germline V gene encodes CDR1 MGHDK and CDR2 SYGVNS. The DNA for the CDR3 is TGTGCCAGCAGTGTGGGGGACCTCTCATACGAGCAGTACTTC. Its protein product is CASSVGDLSYEQYF.

The chain recombines TRBV10-2 with TRBJ2-5, with TRBD2 identical over 12 bases. Trimming at V came to 6 bases and at J to 2 bases, leaving 4 bases not matched to a gene. The CDR3 has 15 amino acids. Germline loops: CDR1 WSHSY, CDR2 SAAADI. The CDR3 protein is CASSGTSGRQETQYF. The CDR3 nucleotides read TGCGCCAGCAGCGGGACTAGCGGGCGGCAAGAGACCCAGTACTTC.

V and J are TRBV2 and TRBJ2-1; 15 nucleotides agree with TRBD2. The CDR3 has 16 amino acids. With 6 bases clipped from V and 7 bases from J, the junction kept 7 bases outside the gene matches. Germline V gives CDR1 SNHLY, CDR2 FYNNEI. Written as DNA, the CDR3 is TGTGCCAGCAGGAGAGGACTAGCGGGGGGGCTTAATGAGCAGTTCTTC. Protein sequence: CASRRGLAGGLNEQFF. The full variable domain, completed using reference TRBV2 and TRBJ2-1, is EPEVTQTPSHQVTQMGQEVILRCVPISNHLYFYWYRQILGQKVEFLVSFYNNEISEKSEIFDDQFSVERPDGSNFTLKIRSTKLEDSAMYFCASRRGLAGGLNEQFFGPGTRLTVL.

This sequence joins TRBV19 and TRBJ2-2, with a possible D match to TRBD2 (5 bases). V was cut by 8 bases and J by 5 bases, with 15 bases left in between. The CDR3 spans 14 residues. Germline-derived CDR1 and CDR2 are LNHDA and SQIVND (reference sequence). The CDR3: CASGRGTGTGELFF. CDR3 in DNA: TGTGCCAGTGGCCGGGGTACGGGGACCGGGGAGCTGTTTTTT.

The rearrangement links TRBV6-2 or TRBV6-3 to TRBJ2-7, with D tentatively TRBD1 or TRBD2 (6 bases each). Trimming shortened V by 0 bases and J by 2 bases, and 14 bases separated the two germline ends. Germline V lookup: CDR1 MNHEY, CDR2 SVGEGT. The CDR3 sequence is 16 residues long. CDR3 amino acids: CASSYSYVGGAYEQYF. The CDR3 nucleotides are TGTGCCAGCAGTTACTCGTATGTGGGGGGCGCCTACGAGCAGTACTTC.

This clonotype has just a few counts. The V call is TRBV12-3 or TRBV12-4, the J call TRBJ2-1, with TRBD1 matching 7 bases. V lost 7 bases to trimming and J lost 5 bases; unmatched junction nucleotides: 8. This CDR3 spans 14 amino acids. CDR3 nucleotides: TGTGCCAGCACCAATCGACAGGGCCACAATGAGCAGTTCTTC. Its translation is CASTNRQGHNEQFF.

The rearrangement links TRBV6-2 or TRBV6-3 to TRBJ1-4; no clear D gene. The CDR3 is made up of 13 amino acids. V lost 3 bases, J lost 2 bases, and 4 bases lay in between. The germline gives CDR1 MNHEY, CDR2 SVGEGT. The CDR3 here is CASSYVTNEKLFF. CDR3 coding DNA: TGTGCCAGCAGTTATGTCACTAATGAAAAACTGTTTTTT.